The rows below give T cell receptor beta chains drawn from one sample of a study of blood T cells in healthy people across ages. TCRdb reanalysed the 5' RACE reads using MiXCR and keeps one entry per CDR3 protein. The top ten clones hold roughly 10% of a sample with about 500,000 distinct CDR3 sequences, about 24% of them seen once. These sequences were also reported in another study, on T cells of mothers and their children.

The sample was blood. All receptors come from a boy aged 10-17 years in good health. Both conserved end residues are part of each CDR3. D genes are given only for firm matches. Size is stated for part of the rows, as once, few or many counts, or as a class when the clone is expanded.

>TRBJ2-5|few|TRBD1|TRBV29-1
TGCAGCGTTGGGACAGGGGATGGTTTGGAGACCCAGTACTTC
CSVGTGDGLETQYF
>TRBJ2-1|few|.|TRBV2
TGTGCCAGCCGGACCCTGCTCAATGAGCAGTTCTTC
CASRTLLNEQFF
>TRBJ1-3|few|.|TRBV12-5
TGTGCTAGTGCCGGATCAAGTTTGACCAAGAAAAACTCTGGAAACACCATATATTTT
CASAGSSLTKKNSGNTIYF
>TRBJ2-7|few|.|TRBV18
TGTGCCAGCTCACCACGACAGACCTACGAGCAGTACTTC
CASSPRQTYEQYF
>TRBJ2-3|.|.|TRBV7-9
TGTGCCAGCAGCTTAGGCCCGGAGGGGGATACGCAGTATTTT
CASSLGPEGDTQYF
>TRBJ1-4|.|.|TRBV27
TGTGCCAGCAGTTTATACCCAGGGTCGGCTTACAATGAAAAACTGTTTTTT
CASSLYPGSAYNEKLFF
>TRBJ2-1|few|.|TRBV5-1
TGCGCCAGCAGCTTGTATGGTAGCGGCGATGAGCAGTTCTTC
CASSLYGSGDEQFF
>TRBJ2-1|.|TRBD2|TRBV28
TGTGCCAGCAGTTTCCCCTCGGGGGGTGGTGAGCAGTTCTTC
CASSFPSGGGEQFF
>TRBJ1-2|few|TRBD1|TRBV30
TGTGCCTTCCACCGGGACAGGGGGCGAAGTAACTATGGCTACACCTTC
CAFHRDRGRSNYGYTF
>TRBJ2-3|once|.|TRBV5-1
TGCGCCAGCACCACCGGCTGGGACACAGATACGCAGTATTTT
CASTTGWDTDTQYF
>TRBJ2-2|.|.|TRBV12-5
TGTGCTAGTGGGACAGGAGGAACCGGGGAGCTGTTTTTT
CASGTGGTGELFF
>TRBJ2-5|.|TRBD2|TRBV7-2
TGTGCCAGCAGCTTTGGATTCCAGCGGGAGGGCCGCGAGACCCAGTACTTC
CASSFGFQREGRETQYF
>TRBJ1-3|.|.|TRBV27
TGTGCCAGCAGTTTGATGCTCGGAAACACCATATATTTT
CASSLMLGNTIYF
>TRBJ1-2|.|TRBD1|TRBV4-3
TGCTCCAGCAGCCAAGTGCAGGGGGCGAACTATGGCTACACCTTC
CSSSQVQGANYGYTF
>TRBJ2-7|.|TRBD1|TRBV11-2
TGTGCCAGCAGCTTCTCGGTCCGGGACAGTCTCATCTCCTACGAGCAGTACTTC
CASSFSVRDSLISYEQYF
>TRBJ2-5|few|.|TRBV6-2/TRBV6-3
TGTGCCAGCATCCGACTTATGGGGTCGGGGGAGACCCAGTACTTC
CASIRLMGSGETQYF
>TRBJ2-3|.|TRBD2|TRBV7-2
TGTGCCAGCAGCCGAGGGGCGGGGGGTTCAGATACGCAGTATTTT
CASSRGAGGSDTQYF
>TRBJ1-2|few|.|TRBV12-3/TRBV12-4
TGTGCCAGCAGTCGAAACTATGGCTACGCCTTC
CASSRNYGYAF
>TRBJ1-3|.|.|TRBV15
TGTGCCACCAGACAGGACAGACTGAGCTCTGGAAACACCGTATATTTT
CATRQDRLSSGNTVYF
>TRBJ1-2|few|.|TRBV6-1
TGTGCCAGCAGCCAGGACACCAAGAGGGGGATCTATGGCTACACCTTC
CASSQDTKRGIYGYTF
>TRBJ1-5|few|.|TRBV24-1
TGTGCCACCGGCGACGGCCAGGGAGTGGACCATTTCAATCAGCCCCAGCATTTT
CATGDGQGVDHFNQPQHF
>TRBJ2-6|.|.|TRBV6-2/TRBV6-3
TGTGCCAGCAGCCCCTTGTCGGGGTTTTTTCCTGGGGCCAACGTCCTGACTTTC
CASSPLSGFFPGANVLTF
>TRBJ2-5|once|.|TRBV7-2
TGTGCCAGCAGCTGGAGGGACGGCGAGACCCAGTACTTC
CASSWRDGETQYF
>TRBJ2-7|.|TRBD1|TRBV28
TGTGCCAGCAGGTACACAACACAGGGGATAATGTACGAGCAGTACTTC
CASRYTTQGIMYEQYF
>TRBJ2-5|few|.|TRBV29-1
TGCAGCGTTAGGGACGGTGGGGAGACCCAGTACTTC
CSVRDGGETQYF
>TRBJ2-5|.|.|TRBV10-3
TGTGCCATCAGTTGGACGGGACGGGAGACCCAGTACTTC
CAISWTGRETQYF
>TRBJ2-5|.|TRBD2|TRBV20-1
TGCAGTGCTCCTGGACTAGCGCTTGATTCGGAGACCCAGTACTTC
CSAPGLALDSETQYF
>TRBJ2-7|.|.|TRBV7-2
TGTGCCAGCAGCTTACTAGCACAGGCCCACGAGCAGTACTTC
CASSLLAQAHEQYF
>TRBJ1-4|few|TRBD1|TRBV10-3
TGTGCCATCGGAGCCTCAACAAGACAGGGAGGTGAAAAACTGTTTTTT
CAIGASTRQGGEKLFF
>TRBJ1-3|.|.|TRBV7-2
TGTGCCAGCAGCTTAGGCTGGGGGCCTGGAAACACCATATATTTT
CASSLGWGPGNTIYF
>TRBJ2-3|.|.|TRBV10-2
TGCGCCAGCAGCCCCGTCCAGGGCACAGATACGCAGTATTTT
CASSPVQGTDTQYF
>TRBJ2-4|many|.|TRBV5-1
TGCGCCAGCAGCTTATTTATTCAGGGCCCCAAAAACATTCAGTACTTC
CASSLFIQGPKNIQYF
>TRBJ2-5|many|.|TRBV5-1
TGCGCCAGCAGACTTACCGGGACTGGAGAGACCCAGTACTTC
CASRLTGTGETQYF
>TRBJ2-7|.|TRBD2|TRBV4-3
TGCGCCAGCAGCCAATCGGGAGGGCAGAACTACGAGCAGTACTTC
CASSQSGGQNYEQYF
>TRBJ2-5|.|TRBD1|TRBV6-1
TGTGCCAGCAGTGAAGCCCGGACAGGGGAAGAGACCCAGTACTTC
CASSEARTGEETQYF
>TRBJ2-1|.|TRBD2|TRBV12-3/TRBV12-4
TGTGCCAGCACAAAGGGAGCCGGGGGGGCCTACAATGAGCAGTTCTTC
CASTKGAGGAYNEQFF
>TRBJ2-7|few|TRBD2|TRBV9
TGTGCCAGCAGCGTAGCTCCGACTAGCGGATACGAGCAGTACTTC
CASSVAPTSGYEQYF
>TRBJ2-3|.|.|TRBV6-2/TRBV6-3
TGTGCCAGCAGTTACGGCCCACGGGATACGCAATATTTT
CASSYGPRDTQYF
>TRBJ2-7|.|.|TRBV27
TGTGCCAGCAGTCGTAACCTACAGGTATTAGGGATCTCCTACGAGCAGTACTTC
CASSRNLQVLGISYEQYF
>TRBJ2-7|many|TRBD2|TRBV4-3
TGCGCCAGCAGCCCTGGGACTAGCGGGACCGACTACGAGCAGTACTTC
CASSPGTSGTDYEQYF
>TRBJ2-5|many|.|TRBV4-1
TGCGCCAGCAGCCGGGGGACAAGAGAGACCCAGTACTTC
CASSRGTRETQYF
>TRBJ1-4|.|.|TRBV29-1
TGCAGCGTGAGGGGGGTGGGGAGTGAAAAACTGTTTTTT
CSVRGVGSEKLFF
>TRBJ2-1|.|.|TRBV6-5
TGTGCCAGCAGTTACCGGGGAAGGAATGAGCAGTTCTTC
CASSYRGRNEQFF
>TRBJ1-1|.|TRBD1|TRBV29-1
TGCAGCGTGCGCGGACAGGGCAGAATTTCTGAAGCTTTCTTT
CSVRGQGRISEAFF
>TRBJ2-7|few|TRBD2|TRBV6-5
TGTGCCAGCAGACGGACTAGCGGGGTTTACGAGCAGTACTTC
CASRRTSGVYEQYF